Presented here are 30 T cell receptor beta chains from one specimen sequenced in a study of blood T cell repertoires in COVID-19. Sequencing used immunoSEQ multiplex PCR; TCRdb keeps in-frame clones, though not all of them. The sample lists 130,000 or so clones, less than 90% occurring once. Input material: peripheral blood. Source of these receptors: a human donor with COVID-19, enrolled during active disease. The donor label of this sample is uncertain.

This clone was counted a single time. The rearrangement uses TRBV12-5 and TRBJ1-4; D remains unclear. The CDR3 contains 14 residues. Trimming pared 2 bases from V and 0 bases from J, leaving 4 bases between. The germline gives CDR1 LGHNT, CDR2 FRNRAP. The CDR3 here is CASGLTATNEKLFF. In DNA form, the CDR3 reads TGTGCTAGTGGTTTGACAGCAACTAATGAAAAACTGTTTTTT.

CDR3: CASSPRTGLNYGYTF. The CDR3 bases are TGTGCCAGCAGTCCAAGGACAGGGCTTAACTATGGCTACACCTTC. The genes are TRBV2 and TRBJ1-2, with 8 bases that match TRBD1. V was clipped by 5 bases and J by 1 base; unmatched bases: 6. This CDR3 comprises 15 residues. Germline V gene data show CDR1 as SNHLY and CDR2 as FYNNEI. Looking up the rest from reference TRBV2 and TRBJ1-2 gives the full variable domain: EPEVTQTPSHQVTQMGQEVILRCVPISNHLYFYWYRQILGQKVEFLVSFYNNEISEKSEIFDDQFSVERPDGSNFTLKIRSTKLEDSAMYFCASSPRTGLNYGYTFGSGTRLTVV.

The rearrangement links TRBV7-9 to TRBJ1-1; possibly TRBD1 for D (5 bases). The V gene lost 3 bases and the J gene lost 0 bases, with 8 bases spanning the gap. The V gene's germline CDR1 is SEHNR and CDR2 FQNEAQ (reference sequence). The length of the CDR3 is 14 residues. The CDR3 region is CASSFGTVNTEAFF. For the CDR3, the DNA is TGTGCCAGCAGCTTCGGGACTGTGAACACTGAAGCTTTCTTT.

This clone was seen more than once but under ten times. The chain links TRBV24-1 to TRBJ2-5, with 8 bases that match TRBD1. Germline lookup yields CDR1 KGHDR and CDR2 SFDVKD. The CDR3 totals 16 residues. V dropped 4 bases and J dropped 4; count of bases not matched to a gene: 10. The CDR3 loop reads CATSELTGVEGETQYF. The CDR3 DNA reads TGTGCCACCAGTGAGTTGACAGGGGTAGAAGGAGAGACCCAGTACTTC.

The chain carries TRBV11-3 and TRBJ2-7; TRBD2 is a possible D gene (7 bases). The CDR3 covers 18 residues. Germline V gene sequence: CDR1 SGHNT, CDR2 YENEEA. Deletions cut 0 bases from V and 0 bases from J, with 18 bases between. The DNA of the CDR3 is TGTGCCAGCAGCTTAGAATCTAGGGGGGGTCCAGGCTCCTACGAGCAGTACTTC. As protein: CASSLESRGGPGSYEQYF.

The chain has TRBV2 and TRBJ2-5; TRBD1 might be the D (6 bases). The CDR3 extends over 15 amino acids. Germline assignment: CDR1 SNHLY and CDR2 FYNNEI. Between the trimmed V and J ends, which lost 4 bases and 1 base, there was a span of 13 bases. CDR3 DNA sequence: TGTGCCAGCAGTGCAGGGCTAGGGGGCCAAGAGACCCAGTACTTC. Residues: CASSAGLGGQETQYF.

The chain recombines TRBV14 with TRBJ2-1, with 9 bases aligning to TRBD1. The CDR3 is 14 residues long. Germline CDR1 is SGHDN and CDR2 is FVKESK. Germline trimming cut 0 bases from V and 14 bases from J; bases unmatched to any gene: 8. The CDR3 loop is CASSQERTGALEFF. Here the CDR3 DNA reads TGTGCCAGCAGCCAAGAAAGGACAGGGGCCCTGGAGTTCTTC.

CDR3 residues: CASGWPPQLAGGPDTQYF. For the CDR3, the DNA is TGTGCCAGCGGGTGGCCGCCCCAACTAGCGGGAGGGCCTGATACGCAGTATTTT. V usage is TRBV2 and J usage is TRBJ2-3; 13 bases map to TRBD2. V shed 8 bases, J shed 6 bases, and the junction held 17 bases outside the gene matches. This CDR3 comprises 18 residues. The germline V gene has CDR1 SNHLY and CDR2 FYNNEI.

The gene calls are TRBV6-5 and TRBJ2-7; TRBD2 might be the D (5 bases). Deletions cut 6 bases from V and 3 bases from J, with 15 bases between. The germline CDR1 and CDR2 sequences are MNHEY and SVGAGI. The CDR3 is 14 residues long. CDR3 amino acids: CASRPPGSYYEQYF. The CDR3, as DNA: TGTGCCAGCAGACCCCCGGGATCATACTACGAGCAGTACTTC.

The V gene is TRBV4-1, the J gene TRBJ2-2; perhaps TRBD2 as D (5 bases). The V end lost 7 bases, the J end lost 2 bases, and 14 bases lay between the germline ends. Germline assignment: CDR1 MGHRA and CDR2 YSYEKL. CDR3 size: 15 residues. CDR3 sequence: CASTRTVINTGELFF. The CDR3 DNA sequence: TGCGCCAGCACCCGGACTGTAATTAACACCGGGGAGCTGTTTTTT.

V and J are TRBV27 and TRBJ1-4, with TRBD1 matching 7 bases. With 3 bases clipped from V and 5 bases from J, the junction kept 6 bases outside the gene matches. Germline CDR1 and CDR2: MNHEY and SMNVEV (reference sequence). The CDR3 spans 15 residues. CDR3 sequence (DNA): TGTGCCAGCAGTTTCGCCCCAGGGGGAAATGAAAAACTGTTTTTT. Amino acid sequence: CASSFAPGGNEKLFF.

J is TRBJ1-3 and V is TRBV29-1, with TRBD1 matching 8 bases. The germline V gene encodes CDR1 SQVTM and CDR2 ANQGSEA. The CDR3 runs to 14 residues. The CDR3 coding sequence is TGCGGGGTGGGACAGGCGCACTCTGGAAACACCATATATTTT. This codes for CGVGQAHSGNTIYF.

The J gene is TRBJ1-4, the V gene TRBV29-1, with 9 nucleotides matching TRBD1. Losses at the gene ends were 1 base for V and 15 bases for J; bases not matched to a gene: 9. The germline V gene encodes CDR1 SQVTM and CDR2 ANQGSEA. This CDR3 is built from 13 residues. CDR3 sequence reads: CSVEGGQGSMVFF. CDR3 nucleotide sequence: TGCAGCGTTGAAGGAGGACAGGGGAGCATGGTGTTTTTT.

V gene TRBV11-1 combines with J gene TRBJ1-1, with 11 bases matching TRBD1. From germline, CDR1 is SGHAT and CDR2 FQDESV (reference sequence). There are 14 residues in the CDR3. J gave up 12 bases and V 5 bases, and 11 bases lay outside the gene matches. CDR3 bases: TGTGCCAGCAGCGCGGACAGGGGGCGGTCGGTCACTTTCTTT. Translation: CASSADRGRSVTFF.

The V call is TRBV7-9, the J call TRBJ2-3; the D is unclear. CDR1 is SEHNR, CDR2 FQNEAQ, per germline (reference sequence). V dropped 4 bases and J dropped 6 bases, with 11 bases sitting between them. This CDR3 has 13 residues. The CDR3 sequence: CASSSYYGDTQYF. In nucleotides, the CDR3 is TGTGCCAGCAGCTCTTACTACGGGGATACGCAGTATTTT.

As regards this clone: This CDR3 is also generated by other DNA sequences in the sample. The chain has TRBV3-1 (or the pseudogene TRBV3-2) and TRBJ2-3; D call uncertain. The CDR3 has 15 residues. V lost 0 bases to trimming and J lost 0 bases, with 7 bases between them. Germline V CDR1 and CDR2: LGHDT, YNNKEL (reference sequence). The CDR3 DNA is TGTGCCAGCAGCCAAGATGTGGCCAGCACAGATACGCAGTATTTT. Amino acid sequence: CASSQDVASTDTQYF.

The chain joins TRBV10-3 to TRBJ2-3, with TRBD1 matching 8 bases. Germline trimming cut 3 bases from V and 1 base from J; bases unmatched to any gene: 3. Germline V gene sequence: CDR1 ENHRY, CDR2 SYGVKD. The CDR3 consists of 15 residues. CDR3 sequence (DNA): TGTGCCATCAGTGACTTGACAGGGGGCACAGATACGCAGTATTTT. This gives the protein CAISDLTGGTDTQYF.

The rearrangement links TRBV28 to TRBJ1-4; D perhaps matches TRBD1 (5 bases). Germline assignment: CDR1 MDHEN and CDR2 SYDVKM. V was cut by 4 bases and J by 4 bases, with 10 bases left in between. This CDR3 contains 14 residues. Written as DNA, the CDR3 is TGTGCCAGCAGTTCGACAGAAATTAATGAAAAACTGTTTTTT. Its protein is CASSSTEINEKLFF.

The chain employs TRBV19 and TRBJ2-1; D not certain. The CDR3 has 13 residues. The V end lost 3 bases, the J end lost 6 bases, and 9 bases lay between the germline ends. Germline CDR1 is LNHDA and CDR2 is SQIVND (reference sequence). The CDR3 is CASSIHNRNEQFF. The CDR3 coding sequence is TGTGCCAGTAGTATCCACAATCGCAATGAGCAGTTCTTC.

This clone was seen many times. The rearrangement joins TRBV5-6 to TRBJ2-7, with D uncertain. Looked up from germline, CDR1 is SGHDT and CDR2 is YYEEEE. Trimming took 1 base from V and 1 from J, leaving 9 bases between them. This CDR3 comprises 14 residues. The CDR3 coding sequence is TGTGCCAGCAGCTTGACGGCAGGATCCTACGAGCAGTACTTC. Its translation: CASSLTAGSYEQYF.

The chain joins TRBV2 to TRBJ2-7, with a weak D call TRBD1 (6 bases). Trimming shortened V by 5 bases and J by 0 bases, and 14 bases separated the two germline ends. Germline values: CDR1 SNHLY, CDR2 FYNNEI. This CDR3 contains 15 residues. This CDR3 reads CASSPWTESSYEQYF. The CDR3 nucleotides are TGTGCCAGCAGTCCTTGGACAGAGAGCTCCTACGAGCAGTACTTC.

The J gene is TRBJ2-5, the V gene TRBV18; D not certain. V gave up 3 bases and J gave up 1 base, with 3 bases separating them. This CDR3 has 12 residues. Germline V gives CDR1 KGHSH, CDR2 LQKENI. This chain's CDR3 is CASSPLQETQYF. CDR3 coding DNA: TGTGCCAGCTCACCCCTCCAAGAGACCCAGTACTTC.

V is TRBV4-1 and J is TRBJ1-2; the D gene is possibly TRBD1 (6 bases). Per the germline V gene, CDR1 is MGHRA and CDR2 is YSYEKL. The CDR3 covers 17 residues. Trimming shortened V by 1 base and J by 4 bases, and 19 bases separated the two germline ends. This CDR3 reads CASSQALVGGPVYGYTF. The DNA of the CDR3 is TGCGCCAGCAGCCAAGCACTGGTCGGGGGGCCGGTCTATGGCTACACCTTC.

J is TRBJ2-5 and V is TRBV7-9; 13 nucleotides line up with TRBD2. CDR3 size: 15 residues. The J segment lost 5 bases and the V segment lost 1 base, leaving 1 base of the junction unmatched. Per the germline V gene, CDR1 is SEHNR and CDR2 is FQNEAQ (reference sequence). Here the CDR3 DNA reads TGTGCCAGCAGCTTAGGGACTAGCGGGAGCGAGACCCAGTACTTC. Its translation is CASSLGTSGSETQYF.

The count of this clone is one. The J gene is TRBJ2-5, the V gene TRBV30; perhaps TRBD2 as D (5 bases). The J call is in doubt because the DNA end fits TRBJ2-7 better. Looked up from germline, CDR1 is GTSNPN and CDR2 is SVGIG (reference sequence). This CDR3 spans 15 amino acids. The CDR3 sequence is CAWMVKYRTLNEQYF. CDR3 nucleotides: TGTGCCTGGATGGTAAAGTACCGGACTCTAAACGAGCAGTACTTC.

The chain links TRBV11-3 to TRBJ2-5; perhaps TRBD1 as D (5 bases). The V end was cut by 2 bases, the J end by 4 bases, with 14 bases between. The CDR3 length is 15 residues. In germline, CDR1 is SGHNT, CDR2 YENEEA. The CDR3 nucleotides are TGTGCCAGCAGCTTAATCAGGGTTTGGGGAGAGACCCAGTACTTC. This gives the protein CASSLIRVWGETQYF.

The chain combines TRBV6-5 with TRBJ1-4; D is undetermined. Germline lookup yields CDR1 MNHEY and CDR2 SVGAGI. The V end lost 8 bases, the J end lost 7 bases, and 20 bases lay between the germline ends. The CDR3 spans 15 residues. CDR3 DNA sequence: TGTGCCAGCGACTCCCGGGCAGCGGCTACTGAAAAACTGTTTTTT. It specifies CASDSRAAATEKLFF.

CDR3 sequence (DNA): TGTGCCAGCAGTGACCAAGCGGGAGGGCCTTACAATGAGCAGTTCTTC. It specifies CASSDQAGGPYNEQFF. This chain uses TRBV28 with TRBJ2-1, with 10 bases matching TRBD2. CDR3 size: 16 residues. Losses at the gene ends were 5 bases for V and 4 bases for J; bases not matched to a gene: 8. Germline CDR1 MDHEN, CDR2 SYDVKM.

The CDR3 loop is CASSTDGEDSPLHF. The CDR3 coding sequence is TGTGCCAGCTCAACGGACGGGGAAGATTCACCCCTCCACTTT. V is TRBV6-5 and J is TRBJ1-6; D is unclear. CDR3 length: 14 amino acids. Per germline, CDR1 MNHEY and CDR2 SVGAGI. Trimming cost V 8 bases and J 8 bases, with 16 bases left between them.

This rearrangement joins TRBV28 to TRBJ1-2; TRBD1 agrees at 10 bases. The germline CDR1 and CDR2 sequences are MDHEN and SYDVKM. This CDR3 has 16 amino acids. Losses at the gene ends were 6 bases for V and 0 bases for J; bases not matched to a gene: 7. CDR3 sequence: CASSQGGQGTNYGYTF. The CDR3 DNA reads as TGTGCCAGCAGCCAAGGGGGACAGGGGACTAACTATGGCTACACCTTC.